This passage covers 18 T cell receptor beta chains from one sample sequenced in a study of T cells in Graves' hyperthyroidism and ophthalmopathy. The investigators amplified TCR beta CDR3 regions from RNA transcripts. HTBI primers were used for first-round RT-PCR of the TCR CDR3. TCRdb re-derived calls from the multiplex PCR reads in MiXCR, one entry per CDR3 protein. Counted here are about 720,000 distinct CDR3 sequences, roughly 15% occurring once; the ten biggest clones make up around 8.1%. Input material: blood. The receptor set was obtained from a man between 18 and 35 years old with Graves' hyperthyroidism.

With regard to this clonotype: A much more abundant neighbour one base away suggests this may be a read error. The gene calls are TRBV11-3 and TRBJ1-3; tentatively, D is TRBD1 (5 bases). This CDR3 is built from 14 residues. Germline-derived CDR1 and CDR2 are SGHNT and YENEEA. This CDR3 reads CAGSPTGFGNTIYF. CDR3 in DNA: TGTGCCGGCAGCCCAACAGGTTTCGGAAACACCATATATTTT.

Only a few counts were recorded for this clonotype. J is TRBJ1-6 and V is TRBV3-1; a possible D gene is TRBD1 (6 bases). V lost 5 bases and J lost 7, with 18 bases in between. The CDR3 has 16 amino acids. Looked up from germline, CDR1 is LGHDT and CDR2 is YNNKEL (reference sequence). Here the CDR3 DNA reads TGTGCCAGCAGCATGCAAAAGGGGGTGAAAAATTCACCCCTCCACTTT. It yields the protein CASSMQKGVKNSPLHF.

J is TRBJ1-3 and V is TRBV30; no clear D. This CDR3 region has 12 residues. From germline, CDR1 is GTSNPN and CDR2 SVGIG (reference sequence). Trimming shortened V by 2 bases and J by 4 bases, and 6 bases separated the two germline ends. The CDR3 nucleotides read TGTGCCTGGAGTTTACAGGGAAACACCATATATTTT. Protein product: CAWSLQGNTIYF.

The rearrangement uses TRBV4-2 and TRBJ1-2; TRBD1 might be the D (5 bases). Trimming removed 0 bases at V and 6 bases at J, with 14 bases between. The CDR3 has 15 residues. Germline-derived CDR1 and CDR2 are LGHNA and YNFKEQ. The CDR3 DNA is TGTGCCAGCAGCCAAGAAGCGGGACGGAAGGATGGCTACACCTTC. Protein sequence: CASSQEAGRKDGYTF.

The genes are TRBV4-2 and TRBJ2-1; a possible D gene is TRBD2 (6 bases). The germline V gene has CDR1 LGHNA and CDR2 YNFKEQ. The V gene lost 3 bases and the J gene lost 3 bases, with 15 bases spanning the gap. The CDR3 is made up of 16 amino acids. The CDR3 DNA reads TGTGCCAGCAGCCATGGGCTGGTTAGCGGCTACAATGAGCAGTTCTTC. This sequence encodes CASSHGLVSGYNEQFF.

In its sample, this clonotype was seen many times. The V and J genes are TRBV7-2 and TRBJ1-5, with D perhaps matching TRBD1 (5 bases). V was shortened by 5 bases and J by 8 bases, with 16 bases between the two germline ends. Germline CDR1 reads SGHTA; CDR2 reads FQGNSA. CDR3 length: 14 residues. The CDR3 is CASSRGLFAEPQHF. DNA of the CDR3: TGTGCCAGCAGCCGGGGCCTCTTCGCAGAGCCCCAGCATTTT.

The chain uses TRBV9 and TRBJ1-5; TRBD1 aligns across 7 bases. The CDR3 covers 15 residues. The germline V gene encodes CDR1 SGDLS and CDR2 YYNGEE. The trim removed 0 bases at V and 6 bases at J, leaving 6 bases unmatched. The CDR3 sequence: CASSVGAGGIQPQHF. The CDR3 DNA reads as TGTGCCAGCAGCGTAGGGGCAGGGGGAATTCAGCCCCAGCATTTT.

The gene calls are TRBV7-9 and TRBJ2-2; 7 bases map to TRBD1. From germline, CDR1 is SEHNR and CDR2 FQNEAQ (reference sequence). This CDR3 spans 16 amino acids. J gave up 1 base and V 7 bases, and 9 bases lay outside the gene matches. CDR3 loop: CASTPPGQENTGELFF. The CDR3 nucleotides are TGTGCCAGCACCCCCCCCGGACAGGAGAACACCGGGGAGCTGTTTTTT.

The chain is built from TRBV2 and TRBJ1-3; D is uncertain. Trimming left V 1 base short and J 0 bases short, with 7 bases between. CDR1 is SNHLY and CDR2 is FYNNEI in the germline V gene. This CDR3 contains 15 residues. This CDR3 is CASSEVGFSGNTIYF. CDR3 nucleotides: TGTGCCAGCAGTGAAGTGGGCTTCTCTGGAAACACCATATATTTT.

On this clonotype: This may be a read error, as it is one base from a much larger clone. Because it lacks the conserved phenylalanine or tryptophan at the end, this CDR3 is likely a read error. V and J are TRBV20-1 and TRBJ2-1, with TRBD2 matching over 7 bases. Germline CDR1 DFQATT, CDR2 SNEGSKA (reference sequence). The CDR3 contains 13 residues. With 6 bases clipped from V and 7 bases from J, the junction kept 9 bases outside the gene matches. The CDR3 is CSAGRRNLNEQFS. For the CDR3, the DNA is TGCAGTGCCGGGAGGAGGAATTTGAATGAGCAGTTCTCC.

In its sample, this clonotype was seen a few times. The V gene is TRBV20-1, the J gene TRBJ2-5; 9 bases match TRBD1. Unmatched junction bases numbered 8, after V lost 4 bases and J lost 5 bases. The CDR3 consists of 14 residues. The germline gives CDR1 DFQATT, CDR2 SNEGSKA (reference sequence). This chain's CDR3 is CSATGQGVSETQYF. In DNA form, the CDR3 reads TGCAGTGCTACGGGACAGGGAGTGTCGGAGACCCAGTACTTC.

This clonotype was detected ten times or more. The chain has TRBV30 and TRBJ1-5; TRBD1 might be the D (5 bases). The germline gives CDR1 GTSNPN, CDR2 SVGIG (reference sequence). The germline V and J ends were trimmed by 5 bases and 5 bases, with 16 bases remaining between them. This CDR3 comprises 14 residues. In DNA form, the CDR3 reads TGTGCCTGGGATCGGACATTAGGACATCAGCCCCAGCATTTT. It specifies CAWDRTLGHQPQHF.

This clonotype was picked up many times. The chain uses TRBV27 and TRBJ2-3, with TRBD1 identical over 9 bases. Trimming took 4 bases from V and 6 from J; bases not matched to a gene: 8. The CDR3 totals 15 residues. Germline CDR1 is MNHEY and CDR2 is SMNVEV (reference sequence). The CDR3 DNA sequence: TGTGCCAGCAGTTCTCCGGGACAGGGATGGGATACGCAGTATTTT. Protein: CASSSPGQGWDTQYF.

V usage is TRBV5-6 and J usage is TRBJ2-3; D possibly uses TRBD1 or TRBD2 (5 bases each). Germline loops: CDR1 SGHDT, CDR2 YYEEEE. V shed 1 base and J shed 3 bases, with 12 bases lying between them. This CDR3 contains 15 residues. This chain's CDR3 is CASSLPGAATDTQYF. CDR3 nucleotides: TGTGCCAGCAGCTTGCCCGGGGCGGCGACAGATACGCAGTATTTT.

As concerns this clonotype: This may stem from a read error, because a much larger clone lies one nucleotide away. The genes are TRBV7-6 and TRBJ1-3; D is perhaps TRBD1 (6 bases). The CDR3 loop spans 15 amino acids. V was cut by 3 bases and J by 0 bases, with 9 bases left in between. Germline CDR1 is SGHVS and CDR2 is FNYEAQ. The CDR3 nucleotides read TGTGCCAGCAGCTTCCGGGACATCTCTGGAAACACCATATATTTT. Translation: CASSFRDISGNTIYF. Combining the CDR3 with reference TRBV7-6 and TRBJ1-3 gives the whole variable domain GAGVSQSPRYKVTKRGQDVALRCDPISGHVSLYWYRQALGQGPEFLTYFNYEAQQDKSGLPNDRFSAERPEGSISTLTIQRTEQRDSAMYRCASSFRDISGNTIYFGEGSWLTVV.

A few counts support this clonotype. The chain employs TRBV11-3 and TRBJ1-1; D not certain. V was shortened by 2 bases and J by 7 bases, with 5 bases between the two germline ends. Germline CDR1 is SGHNT and CDR2 is YENEEA. This CDR3 spans 11 amino acids. CDR3 in DNA: TGTGCCAGCAGCTTATCAGGTGAAGCTTTCTTT. As protein: CASSLSGEAFF.

The V and J genes are TRBV27 and TRBJ1-3; no definite D call. Per germline, CDR1 MNHEY and CDR2 SMNVEV (reference sequence). The CDR3 is 13 residues long. Trimming took 0 bases from V and 4 from J, leaving 4 bases between them. The CDR3 coding sequence is TGTGCCAGCAGTTTATCAAACGGAAACACCATATATTTT. Translating gives CASSLSNGNTIYF.

Written as DNA, the CDR3 is TGTGCCAGCAGCTCCAGGAGCGGGAGTGGAGTGGATGAGCAGTTCTTC. Translated: CASSSRSGSGVDEQFF. V is TRBV9 and J is TRBJ2-1, with TRBD2 matching over 8 bases. Germline CDR1 is SGDLS and CDR2 is YYNGEE. The CDR3 has 16 amino acids. With V trimmed by 4 bases and J by 8 bases, 14 bases remained unmatched. The full variable domain, with the rest looked up from reference TRBV9 and TRBJ2-1, is DSGVTQTPKHLITATGQRVTLRCSPRSGDLSVYWYQQSLDQGLQFLIQYYNGEERAKGNILERFSAQQFPDLHSELNLSSLELGDSALYFCASSSRSGSGVDEQFFGPGTRLTVL.